This section outlines one T cell receptor (beta chain) sequence together with its context. The antigen remains undetermined. The data were obtained in a study of monozygotic twins with inflammatory bowel disease. Findings and limits, study-wide: Data gave no support to a single strong signal or clonotype associated with IBD. On the inverse Simpson index, IBD patients scored lower for TCRbeta diversity than healthy co-twins.

TCRdb reprocessed the 5' RACE reads; each CDR3 protein has one entry and no DNA is given. The listing contains about 170,000 distinct CDR3 sequences. Blood (under 2.6 ml) was collected from every donor individually. This CDR3 is 15 amino acids long. From germline, CDR1 is SGHTA and CDR2 FQGNSA. This chain joins TRBV7-2 and TRBJ2-1; TCRdb's D call, TRBD1, is unchecked because there is no DNA. Sequenced sample: blood. This TCR was sampled from a human donor with ulcerative colitis or Crohn's disease, or a healthy co-twin of an affected twin (not recorded which). The CDR3 here is CASSFGGASYNEQFF.